Listed below are T cell receptor beta chains from one sample, sequenced in a study of response to subunit inactivated influenza vaccine. TCRdb ran MiXCR on the RT-PCR reads and lists one entry per CDR3 protein. In the table there are about 500,000 distinct CDR3 sequences, approximately 15% of which are singletons. This specimen was CD4+ T cells sorted from PBMCs, taken around 25 months after vaccination. All receptors come from a man aged 50-75 years who received an inactivated influenza vaccine. Both conserved end residues are part of each CDR3. The D gene is left open where the match is weak. Size tells how often a clone was seen (once, few, many) or the class of an expanded clone, and some rows leave it out.

>-|TRBJ2-4|TRBV7-8|-
CASSSGTPGGIQYF
TGTGCCAGCAGCAGTGGGACCCCCGGAGGCATTCAGTACTTC
>few|TRBJ2-3|TRBV9|TRBD2
CASSVLAGGTTDTQYF
TGTGCCAGCAGCGTTTTAGCGGGGGGAACCACAGATACGCAGTATTTT
>once|TRBJ2-7|TRBV3-1|TRBD1
CASSQGDRGTYEQYF
TGTGCCAGCAGCCAGGGGGACAGGGGGACCTACGAGCAGTACTTC
>few|TRBJ2-2|TRBV19|TRBD1
CASSKDRGDTGELFF
TGTGCCAGTAGTAAAGACAGGGGGGACACCGGGGAGCTGTTTTTT
>-|TRBJ1-2|TRBV5-1|TRBD1
CASSLGQGDSGYTF
TGCGCCAGCAGCTTGGGACAGGGGGATAGTGGCTACACCTTC
>-|TRBJ1-2|TRBV27|-
CASSLSGSTNYGYTF
TGTGCCAGCAGTTTATCCGGATCAACTAACTATGGCTACACCTTC
>few|TRBJ2-4|TRBV6-2/TRBV6-3|-
CASTLTERWENIQYF
TGTGCCAGCACCCTCACCGAGCGTTGGGAAAACATTCAGTACTTC
>few|TRBJ1-6|TRBV5-1|TRBD1
CASRGTGDSPLHF
TGCGCCAGCAGAGGGACAGGGGATTCACCCCTCCACTTT
>few|TRBJ1-5|TRBV4-3|-
CASSQERDQPQHF
TGCGCCAGCAGCCAAGAGAGGGATCAGCCCCAGCATTTT
>many|TRBJ2-1|TRBV7-9|TRBD2
CASSSYVGTSVNEQFF
TGTGCCAGCAGCTCATATGTGGGGACTAGCGTAAATGAGCAGTTCTTC
>-|TRBJ1-6|TRBV4-2|-
CASSRQTGPESPLHF
TGTGCCAGCAGCCGACAAACAGGGCCCGAGTCACCCCTCCACTTT
>-|TRBJ2-3|TRBV11-2|-
CASRGLESDTQYF
TGTGCCAGCAGAGGGCTAGAGTCGGATACGCAGTATTTT
>few|TRBJ2-5|TRBV7-9|TRBD1
CASSRWGQGKETQYF
TGTGCCAGCAGCAGATGGGGACAGGGGAAAGAGACCCAGTACTTC
>many|TRBJ1-3|TRBV30|TRBD1
CAWSRQGGNTIYF
TGTGCCTGGAGTCGACAGGGTGGGAACACCATATATTTT
>-|TRBJ2-5|TRBV29-1|-
CSVQPGTETQYF
TGCAGCGTTCAGCCGGGGACGGAGACCCAGTACTTC
>-|TRBJ2-1|TRBV29-1|-
CSVFSKTSYNEQFF
TGCAGCGTGTTTAGTAAGACCAGCTACAATGAGCAGTTCTTC
>few|TRBJ2-6|TRBV10-3|TRBD1
CAISDRDRRAAGANVLTF
TGTGCCATCAGCGATCGGGACAGGCGAGCTGCGGGGGCCAACGTCCTGACTTTC
>-|TRBJ2-7|TRBV6-2/TRBV6-3|TRBD2
CASSPITSGGAYEQYF
TGTGCCAGCAGTCCGATAACTAGCGGGGGAGCCTACGAGCAGTACTTC
>-|TRBJ1-6|TRBV5-8|-
CASSKRETGSYNSPLHF
TGTGCCAGCAGCAAACGGGAAACGGGGTCCTATAATTCACCCCTCCACTTT
>-|TRBJ1-2|TRBV7-2|-
CASNPPSSYGYTF
TGTGCCAGCAACCCGCCTTCATCCTATGGCTACACCTTC
>-|TRBJ1-2|TRBV28|TRBD1
CARRTGDRGVYGYTF
TGTGCCAGACGTACCGGGGACAGGGGTGTCTATGGCTACACCTTC
>-|TRBJ2-1|TRBV6-2/TRBV6-3|-
CASSSDPRPLYNEQFF
TGTGCCAGCAGTTCGGACCCCCGCCCTTTATACAATGAGCAGTTCTTC
>once|TRBJ2-7|TRBV6-1|TRBD1
CASNTVTGKYEQYF
TGTGCCAGCAATACGGTGACAGGGAAATACGAGCAGTACTTC
>many|TRBJ1-5|TRBV6-1|-
CASSPGGNQPQHF
TGTGCCAGCAGCCCCGGCGGCAATCAGCCCCAGCATTTT
>-|TRBJ2-3|TRBV15|-
CATSRDAAVHYTQYF
TGTGCCACCAGCAGAGATGCGGCAGTTCATTATACGCAGTATTTT
>-|TRBJ1-3|TRBV30|-
CAWSAGQGNTIYF
TGTGCCTGGAGTGCCGGACAGGGAAACACCATATATTTT
>few|TRBJ2-1|TRBV7-2|TRBD2
CASSLERENEQFF
TGTGCCAGCAGCTTAGAGCGGGAGAATGAGCAGTTCTTC
>-|TRBJ1-1|TRBV20-1|TRBD1
CSARTGGGRNTEAFF
TGCAGTGCGCGGACAGGGGGCGGACGGAACACTGAAGCTTTCTTT
>-|TRBJ2-2|TRBV15|-
CATSRDSYPTGELFF
TGTGCCACCAGCAGAGATTCGTATCCTACCGGGGAGCTGTTTTTT
>-|TRBJ2-1|TRBV12-3/TRBV12-4|-
CASNLQGVGSNEQFF
TGTGCCAGCAACTTACAGGGAGTTGGGAGTAATGAGCAGTTCTTC
>-|TRBJ2-6|TRBV4-1|-
CASSATGFLSGANVLTF
TGCGCCAGCAGCGCCACAGGGTTCCTCTCTGGGGCCAACGTCCTGACTTTC
>few|TRBJ1-6|TRBV20-1|-
CSARDLGHLTSSYNSPLHF
TGCAGTGCTAGAGATTTAGGCCACCTTACGAGCTCCTATAATTCACCCCTCCACTTT
>-|TRBJ2-2|TRBV5-6|TRBD2
CASSLPGTSGPSGELFF
TGTGCCAGCAGCTTGCCGGGGACTAGCGGGCCGAGCGGGGAGCTGTTTTTT
>few|TRBJ2-7|TRBV20-1|TRBD1
CSARDYRGSSYEQYF
TGCAGTGCTAGAGACTACAGGGGGAGCTCCTACGAGCAGTACTTC
>few|TRBJ2-5|TRBV7-9|TRBD1
CASTHPQGQETQYF
TGTGCCAGCACCCATCCACAGGGGCAAGAGACCCAGTACTTC
>-|TRBJ1-4|TRBV4-2|-
CASSQAHSEKLFF
TGTGCCAGCAGCCAAGCCCATAGCGAAAAACTGTTTTTT
>few|TRBJ2-6|TRBV11-2|TRBD1
CASSPIKMTGLTGANVLTF
TGTGCCAGCAGCCCGATTAAGATGACAGGGCTGACTGGGGCCAACGTCCTGACTTTC
>-|TRBJ1-2|TRBV6-5|TRBD1
CASSYSGTGDRYGYTF
TGTGCCAGCAGTTACTCCGGGACAGGGGACCGCTATGGCTACACCTTC
>few|TRBJ2-7|TRBV25-1|-
CASSEWQQGNSTYEQYF
TGTGCCAGCAGTGAATGGCAGCAGGGAAACTCCACCTACGAGCAGTACTTC
>-|TRBJ2-2|TRBV18|TRBD2
CASSPRRTGRETGELFF
TGTGCCAGCTCACCACGGAGGACGGGGCGGGAGACCGGGGAGCTGTTTTTT
>-|TRBJ1-5|TRBV9|-
CASSVSGNNQPQHF
TGTGCCAGCAGCGTATCAGGGAACAATCAGCCCCAGCATTTT